This T cell receptor beta chain was sequenced for a study of naive and memory T cell subsets. Both TRBC1 and TRBC2 were covered by a beta constant-region primer of two equimolar oligonucleotides. Four rounds of PCR amplified the ligated cDNA using nested alpha and beta constant-region primers plus SP2. From the UMI-ligation and nested PCR reads, TCRdb called clonotypes with MiXCR, one entry per CDR3 protein. The sample has more than 100,000 distinct CDR3 sequences; roughly 36% are singletons. J gave up 7 bases and V 3 bases, and 9 bases lay outside the gene matches. The V gene's germline CDR1 is ENHRY and CDR2 SYGVKD. The CDR3 is 15 amino acids.

Sequencing was carried out using central memory CD4+ T cells from blood. The rearrangement links TRBV10-3 to TRBJ1-1; 9 bases fit TRBD1. The sequence came from a human donor in good health. The chain's CDR3 is CAISDGQGMGSEAFF. Here the CDR3 DNA reads TGTGCCATCAGTGACGGACAGGGGATGGGTAGTGAAGCTTTCTTT.